This T cell receptor beta chain appears in the sequencing data of a study of CD8+ T cells in alopecia areata. In the study overall: Grafted skin came from C3H/HeJ donors with spontaneous alopecia (about 6-12 months old) and was placed on roughly 7-11-week-old female C3H/HeJ mice. Study outcomes and limitations: Relative to mice, TCR sharing across patients was less clear, a difference possibly HLA-related. Affected lesional scalp, above all in alopecia totalis/universalis, was more clonal than normal scalp.

The CDR3 runs to 15 residues. Germline loops: CDR1 NNHDY, CDR2 SYVADS. Notes on this clone: Its target is unknown. The listed genes are named as in mouse. The read ends 4 residues before the CDR3 terminus; that terminus is restored from the germline J gene.

RNA was extracted and reverse transcribed into cDNA as the sequencing template. The assay was immunoSEQ multiplex PCR, and TCRdb's table has in-frame clones only and misses some. There are around 100,000 clones in the sample, none observed a single time. V gene TRBV13-3 combines with J gene TRBJ2-5, with 9 bases matching TRBD2. The sequenced material came from lesional skin. The sequence came from a C3H/HeJ mouse with alopecia areata. For this strain, the MHC haplotype corresponds to H2-k. Incomplete CDR3 DNA: TGTGCCAGCAGTGCCCCCGGGACTGGGAAAGAC. It is translated as CASSAPGTGKD. From start to end, the CDR3 is CASSAPGTGKDTQYF.